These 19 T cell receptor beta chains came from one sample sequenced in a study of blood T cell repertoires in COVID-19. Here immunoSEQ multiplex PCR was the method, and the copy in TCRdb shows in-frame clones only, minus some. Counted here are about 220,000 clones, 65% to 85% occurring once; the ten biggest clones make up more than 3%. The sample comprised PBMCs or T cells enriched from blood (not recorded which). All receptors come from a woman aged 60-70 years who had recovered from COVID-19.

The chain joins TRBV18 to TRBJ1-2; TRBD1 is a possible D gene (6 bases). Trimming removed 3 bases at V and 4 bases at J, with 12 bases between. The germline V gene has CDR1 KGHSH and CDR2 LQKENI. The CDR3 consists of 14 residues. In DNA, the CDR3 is TGTGCCAGCTCACCTCCAGGGGAGACCTATGGCTACACCTTC. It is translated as CASSPPGETYGYTF.

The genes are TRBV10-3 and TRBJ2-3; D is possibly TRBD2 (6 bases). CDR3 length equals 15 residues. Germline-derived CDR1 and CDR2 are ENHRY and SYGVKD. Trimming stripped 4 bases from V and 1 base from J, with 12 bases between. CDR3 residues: CAISGLTGGTDTQYF. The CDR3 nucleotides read TGTGCCATCAGTGGGCTGACGGGAGGCACAGATACGCAGTATTTT.

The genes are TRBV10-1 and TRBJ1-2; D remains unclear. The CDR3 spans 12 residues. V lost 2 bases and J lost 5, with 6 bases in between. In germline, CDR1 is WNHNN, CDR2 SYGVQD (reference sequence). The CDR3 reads CASSEPCYGYTF. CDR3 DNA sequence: TGCGCCAGCAGTGAGCCTTGTTATGGCTACACCTTC.

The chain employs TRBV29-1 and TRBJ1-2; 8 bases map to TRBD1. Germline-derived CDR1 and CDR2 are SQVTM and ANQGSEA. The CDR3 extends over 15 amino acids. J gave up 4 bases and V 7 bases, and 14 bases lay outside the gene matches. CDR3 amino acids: CSAVEDLGQGYGYTF. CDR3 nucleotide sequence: TGCAGCGCCGTTGAAGATCTTGGACAGGGCTATGGCTACACCTTC.

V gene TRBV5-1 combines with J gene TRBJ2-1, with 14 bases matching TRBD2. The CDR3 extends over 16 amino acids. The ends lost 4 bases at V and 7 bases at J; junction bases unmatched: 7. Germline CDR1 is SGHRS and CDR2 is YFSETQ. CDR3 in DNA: TGCGCCAGCAGCGGGACTAGCGGGGGACCTTCGAATGAGCAGTTCTTC. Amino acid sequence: CASSGTSGGPSNEQFF.

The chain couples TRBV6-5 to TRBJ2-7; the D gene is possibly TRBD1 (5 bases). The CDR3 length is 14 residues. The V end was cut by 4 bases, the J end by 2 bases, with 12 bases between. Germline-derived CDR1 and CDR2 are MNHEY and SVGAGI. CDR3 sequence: CASSFRQSTYEQYF. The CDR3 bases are TGTGCCAGCAGTTTCCGACAGAGCACCTACGAGCAGTACTTC.

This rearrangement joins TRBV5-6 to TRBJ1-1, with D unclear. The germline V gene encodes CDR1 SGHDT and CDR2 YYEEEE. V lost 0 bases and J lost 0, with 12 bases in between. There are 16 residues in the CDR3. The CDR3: CASSLELRQMNTEAFF. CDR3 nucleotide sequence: TGTGCCAGCAGCTTGGAACTGCGGCAGATGAACACTGAAGCTTTCTTT.

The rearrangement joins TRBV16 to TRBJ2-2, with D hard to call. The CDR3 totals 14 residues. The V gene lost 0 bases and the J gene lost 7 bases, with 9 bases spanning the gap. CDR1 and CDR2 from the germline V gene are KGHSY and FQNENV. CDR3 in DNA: TGTGCCAGCAGCCAATCTTCTAAGAGCGGGGAGCTGTTTTTT. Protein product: CASSQSSKSGELFF. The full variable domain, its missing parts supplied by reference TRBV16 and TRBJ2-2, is GEEVAQTPKHLVRGEGQKAKLYCAPIKGHSYVFWYQQVLKNEFKFLISFQNENVFDETGMPKERFSAKCLPNSPCSLEIQATKLEDSAVYFCASSQSSKSGELFFGEGSRLTVL.

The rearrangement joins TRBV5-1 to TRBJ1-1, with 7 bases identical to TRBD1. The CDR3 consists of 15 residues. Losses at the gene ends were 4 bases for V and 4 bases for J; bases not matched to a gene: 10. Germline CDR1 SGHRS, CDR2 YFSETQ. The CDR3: CASSAHRGLGTEAFF. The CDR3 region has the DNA TGCGCCAGCAGCGCCCACAGGGGTTTAGGCACTGAAGCTTTCTTT.

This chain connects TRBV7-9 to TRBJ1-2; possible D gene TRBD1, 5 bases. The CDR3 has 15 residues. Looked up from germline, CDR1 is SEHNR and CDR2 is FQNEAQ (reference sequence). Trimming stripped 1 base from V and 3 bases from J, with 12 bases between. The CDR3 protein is CASSLGGWGDYGYTF. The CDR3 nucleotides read TGTGCCAGCAGCTTAGGAGGTTGGGGGGACTATGGCTACACCTTC.

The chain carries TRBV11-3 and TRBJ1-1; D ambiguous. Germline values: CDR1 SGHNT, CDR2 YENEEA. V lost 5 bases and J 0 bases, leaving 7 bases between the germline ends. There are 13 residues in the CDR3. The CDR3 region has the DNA TGTGCCAGCAGCAGTGCGGTGAACACTGAAGCTTTCTTT. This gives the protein CASSSAVNTEAFF.

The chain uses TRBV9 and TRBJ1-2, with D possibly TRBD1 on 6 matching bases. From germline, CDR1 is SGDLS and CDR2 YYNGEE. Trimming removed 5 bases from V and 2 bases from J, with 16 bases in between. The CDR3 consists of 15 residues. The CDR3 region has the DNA TGTGCCAGCAGAGCTACCGGGACACCAAACTATGGCTACACCTTC. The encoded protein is CASRATGTPNYGYTF.

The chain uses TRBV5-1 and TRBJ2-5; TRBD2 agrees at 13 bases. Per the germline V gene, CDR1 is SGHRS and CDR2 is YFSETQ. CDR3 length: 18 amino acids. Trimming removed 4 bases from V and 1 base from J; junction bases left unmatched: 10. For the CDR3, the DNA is TGCGCCAGCAGCCCCCGGACTAGCGGGGGAAATATCCAAGAGACCCAGTACTTC. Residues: CASSPRTSGGNIQETQYF.

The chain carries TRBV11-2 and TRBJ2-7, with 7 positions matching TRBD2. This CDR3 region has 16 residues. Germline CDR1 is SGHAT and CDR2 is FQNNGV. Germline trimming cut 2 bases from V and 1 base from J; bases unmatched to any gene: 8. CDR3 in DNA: TGTGCCAGCAGCTTACCCCCTAGCGGATTTTCCTACGAGCAGTACTTC. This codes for CASSLPPSGFSYEQYF.

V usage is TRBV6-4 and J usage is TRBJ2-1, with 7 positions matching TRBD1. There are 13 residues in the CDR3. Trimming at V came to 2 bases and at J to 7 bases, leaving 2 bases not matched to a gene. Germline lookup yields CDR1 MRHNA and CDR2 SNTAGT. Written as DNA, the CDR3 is TGTGCCAGCAGTGACACAGGGGTGAATGAGCAGTTCTTC. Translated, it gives CASSDTGVNEQFF.

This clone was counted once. As DNA, the CDR3 is TGTGCCAGCAGCTTCGAGGGCCTGTATGGCACAGATACGCAGTATTTT. Protein: CASSFEGLYGTDTQYF. The V and J genes are TRBV7-9 and TRBJ2-3, with D tentatively TRBD2 (5 bases). Germline assignment: CDR1 SEHNR and CDR2 FQNEAQ (reference sequence). The CDR3 totals 16 residues. Trimming removed 3 bases from V and 1 base from J, with 14 bases in between.

CDR3 protein: CASSGEKPGQGSWSYEQYF. In DNA form, the CDR3 reads TGTGCCAGCAGCGGAGAAAAGCCGGGACAGGGATCCTGGTCCTACGAGCAGTACTTC. The chain joins TRBV9 to TRBJ2-7; 9 bases agree with TRBD1. This CDR3 contains 19 residues. The germline V gene has CDR1 SGDLS and CDR2 YYNGEE. The J segment lost 1 base and the V segment lost 3 bases, leaving 17 bases of the junction unmatched.

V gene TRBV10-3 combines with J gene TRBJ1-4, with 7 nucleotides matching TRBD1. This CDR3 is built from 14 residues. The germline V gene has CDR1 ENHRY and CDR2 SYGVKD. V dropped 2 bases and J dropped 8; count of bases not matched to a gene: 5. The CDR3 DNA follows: TGTGCCATCAGTGAGACAGGGGTCAGCGAAAAACTGTTTTTT. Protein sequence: CAISETGVSEKLFF.

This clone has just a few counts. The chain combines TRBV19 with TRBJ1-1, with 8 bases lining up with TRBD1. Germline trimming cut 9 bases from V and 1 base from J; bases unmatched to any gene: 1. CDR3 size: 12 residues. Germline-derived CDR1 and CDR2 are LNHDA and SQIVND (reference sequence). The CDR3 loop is CASRGQNTEAFF. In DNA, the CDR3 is TGTGCCAGCAGGGGGCAGAACACTGAAGCTTTCTTT. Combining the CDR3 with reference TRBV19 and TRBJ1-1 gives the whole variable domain DGGITQSPKYLFRKEGQNVTLSCEQNLNHDAMYWYRQDPGQGLRLIYYSQIVNDFQKGDIAEGYSVSREKKESFPLTVTSAQKNPTAFYLCASRGQNTEAFFGQGTRLTVV.